The present entry profiles one T cell receptor (beta chain) with its context. The CDR3 is 14 amino acids. Trimming cost V 8 bases and J 2 bases; bases outside gene matches: 3. Per the germline V gene, CDR1 is LNHDA and CDR2 is SQIVND (reference sequence). Assay used: immunoSEQ multiplex PCR; TCRdb lists only in-frame clones, some missing. The sample holds roughly 79,000 clones, over 80% seen once. This sample is drawn from a study of blood T cell repertoires in COVID-19. At the level of the study: Specimens from acute and convalescent COVID-19 originated in the United States, Italy and Spain.

What was sequenced was peripheral blood. This receptor was identified in a man aged 60 to 75 with active or convalescent COVID-19. The genes are TRBV19 and TRBJ2-2, with 9 bases lining up with TRBD1. The CDR3 loop is CASRTGANTGELFF. The CDR3 coding sequence is TGTGCCAGTCGGACAGGGGCAAACACCGGGGAGCTGTTTTTT.